This TCR beta chain was captured by sequencing in a study of blood T cell repertoires in COVID-19. Whole-study context: Donors in the United States, Italy and Spain gave samples during acute or convalescent COVID-19. Sample material is recorded as cDNA or gDNA derived from T cells, B-cell-depleted T cells, or PBMCs.

In the study's own analysis: The assay estimated nucleated cells by amplifying reference gene primers. Using immunoSEQ multiplex PCR, the repertoire was profiled, and TCRdb retains in-frame clones only, with some absent. That table is the source of V, J and clone size, and D and trimming were worked out from the DNA. The sample carries over 150,000 clones, approximately 88% recorded once. V lost 0 bases and J lost 8; bases outside the gene matches: 2. Germline CDR1 reads SGHRS; CDR2 reads YFSETQ. The CDR3 is made up of 14 amino acids. The J gene is TRBJ1-5, the V gene TRBV5-1; TRBD1 matches 10 bases. The sample was peripheral blood. The TCR comes from a woman aged 55-70 years who had recovered from COVID-19. The CDR3 sequence is CASSLGDRGKPQHF. CDR3 DNA: TGCGCCAGCAGCTTGGGGGACAGGGGTAAGCCCCAGCATTTT.